The 10 T cell receptor beta chains in this list originate from one sample, sequenced in a study of quantifying T cell responses using KT2 cells. About the research overall: TCR alpha and beta constant-region primers primed reverse transcription of RNA.

A single-stranded UMI oligo with SP2 sequence was ligated to cDNA 3' ends. An equimolar mix of RC1.1 and RC1.2 primed the beta chain across TRBC1 and TRBC2. TCRdb analysed the UMI-ligation and nested PCR reads with MiXCR anew, one entry per CDR3 protein. The data contain about 32,000 distinct CDR3 sequences, less than 7.5% of them singletons. The sample consisted of PBMCs spiked with cells of the T cell clone KT2. The receptors were sampled from a human donor.

This clonotype was recorded many times. V and J are TRBV27 and TRBJ1-1; the D is unclear. The CDR3 is made up of 14 amino acids. CDR1 and CDR2 from the germline V gene are MNHEY and SMNVEV (reference sequence). The germline V and J ends were trimmed by 5 bases and 4 bases, with 14 bases remaining between them. CDR3 DNA: TGTGCCAGCAGTCTTACCCGGACTCGCACTGAAGCTTTCTTT. It specifies CASSLTRTRTEAFF.

The rearrangement joins TRBV20-1 to TRBJ2-7, with 10 bases aligning to TRBD1. The CDR3 is 15 amino acids. After removal of 6 bases from V and 2 bases from J, the junction contained 10 bases not matched to a gene. Germline CDR1 and CDR2: DFQATT and SNEGSKA (reference sequence). In DNA, the CDR3 is TGCAGTGCCGAACCCCGGGACAGGGGTACCTACGAGCAGTACTTC. It encodes CSAEPRDRGTYEQYF.

The chain employs TRBV29-1 and TRBJ2-7; TRBD1 or TRBD2 may be the D gene (6 bases each). The CDR3 length is 16 residues. Germline values: CDR1 SQVTM, CDR2 ANQGSEA. V lost 6 bases, J lost 5 bases, and 26 bases lay in between. The CDR3 loop reads CSVRGTFVVKGNEQYF. For the CDR3, the DNA is TGCAGCGTCCGGGGGACATTCGTAGTTAAAGGGAACGAGCAGTACTTC.

This clonotype is termed medium-sized. The rearrangement links TRBV7-2 to TRBJ2-3, with D unresolved. The CDR3 totals 14 residues. V dropped 6 bases and J dropped 4 bases, with 14 bases sitting between them. Germline CDR1 SGHTA, CDR2 FQGNSA. The CDR3 region is CASSSPWESDTQYF. The CDR3 DNA is TGTGCCAGCAGTTCCCCGTGGGAATCAGATACGCAGTATTTT. Filled out from reference TRBV7-2 and TRBJ2-3, the complete variable domain reads GAGVSQSPSNKVTEKGKDVELRCDPISGHTALYWYRQSLGQGLEFLIYFQGNSAPDKSGLPSDRFSAERTGGSVSTLTIQRTQQEDSAVYLCASSSPWESDTQYFGPGTRLTVL.

This clonotype was detected only a few times. The chain recombines TRBV30 with TRBJ1-1; TRBD1 matches at 8 bases. Unmatched junction bases numbered 7, after V lost 0 bases and J lost 1 base. CDR1 is GTSNPN, CDR2 SVGIG, per germline (reference sequence). This CDR3 is 16 amino acids long. CDR3 amino acids: CAWSVQSGTGNTEAFF. CDR3 in DNA: TGTGCCTGGAGTGTACAGTCCGGGACAGGGAACACTGAAGCTTTCTTT.

This clonotype appeared many times. J is TRBJ1-1 and V is TRBV27; D is unclear. CDR1 is MNHEY and CDR2 is SMNVEV in the germline V gene (reference sequence). Trimming cost V 8 bases and J 0 bases, with 13 bases left between them. This CDR3 region has 14 residues. The CDR3 reads CASLSLRMNTEAFF. The CDR3 coding sequence is TGTGCCAGCCTTAGCCTTAGGATGAACACTGAAGCTTTCTTT.

This clonotype was observed a handful of times. This chain connects TRBV6-2 or TRBV6-3 to TRBJ1-1, with 8 bases matching TRBD1. The CDR3 runs to 14 residues. V trimming: 8 bases; J trimming: 4 bases; junction bases outside the gene matches: 9. The V gene's germline CDR1 is MNHEY and CDR2 SVGEGT. CDR3 sequence: CASCPGRGRTEAFF. CDR3 DNA sequence: TGTGCCAGCTGTCCTGGCAGGGGGCGCACTGAAGCTTTCTTT.

This clonotype appeared many times. The rearrangement joins TRBV7-8 to TRBJ1-3; 7 bases align to TRBD1. In germline, CDR1 is SGHVS, CDR2 FQNEAQ. CDR3 length equals 16 residues. Germline trimming cut 3 bases from V and 4 bases from J; bases unmatched to any gene: 9. The CDR3: CASSFAPGTAGNTIYF. CDR3 DNA: TGTGCCAGCAGCTTCGCGCCCGGGACAGCAGGAAACACCATATATTTT.

This clonotype came up many times. This rearrangement joins TRBV21-1 to TRBJ1-1; no DNA check was done on the table's D call, TRBD1. TRBV21-1 constitutes a pseudogene. The CDR3 length is 14 residues. CDR3 DNA: TGTGCCAGCTTAAAACAGGTGATAAACACTGAAGCTTTCTTT. Amino acids: CASLKQVINTEAFF.

A few counts support this clonotype. The chain uses TRBV29-1 and TRBJ2-5; weak D call: TRBD1 (6 bases). CDR1 and CDR2 from the germline V gene are SQVTM and ANQGSEA. Trimming cost V 1 base and J 0 bases, with 9 bases left between them. The CDR3 extends over 14 amino acids. The CDR3 protein is CSVEGGHDQETQYF. The CDR3 DNA is TGCAGCGTTGAAGGGGGACATGACCAAGAGACCCAGTACTTC.